This T cell receptor (beta chain) was captured in a study of blood T cells in healthy people across ages (dated by TCRdb to between 2015 and 2016). Turning to the overall study: In model experiments, roughly one uniquely barcoded TCR beta cDNA molecule per two T cells was captured by template switching. To track age-related changes in TCR beta repertoire diversity, the study relied on deep sequencing normalized with unique cDNA molecular identifiers. The donors were divided into four age groups: young (average around 16 years), middle-aged (about 39), aged (approximately 59) and long-lived (about 90). To avoid experimental bias, donors of different ages were distributed randomly across sequencing lanes. For two donors (one aged 18 to 29 and one aged 80 or older), the study analyzed two additional independent replicas of 1 million unique cDNA reads from the same blood draw.

The paper as a whole reports these results and caveats: Total diversity estimates from one million sequenced T cells were considered lower bounds and underestimates. Conclusive comparison of naive and antigen-experienced compartments was prevented by the profiling of bulk unsorted PBMCs. Compared with the aged group, more naive CD4+ T cells, fewer expanded clones and increased TCR diversity were shown by the long-lived group, suggesting age selection. As age increased, observed TCR beta diversity per million T cells dropped in a roughly linear way, and a significant reduction was already evident by age approximately 40. The percentage of naive T cells measured by flow cytometry correlated strongly with observed TCR beta diversity. The CMV infection status of donors was not known, potentially confounding age-related changes in expanded clonotypes.

Systemically healthy Caucasian individuals from Russia, 35 to 50 in total and aged about 6 to 100 years, were included as donors. Around 10 milliliters of peripheral blood were collected from each donor into EDTA-treated Vacutainer tubes. Ficoll-Paque density-gradient centrifugation was used to isolate PBMCs, with at least 7 million per sample. Trizol reagent was used to extract total RNA from PBMCs, with at least 6 micrograms per sample. The percentages of naive CD45RAhigh/CD27high T cells were determined by flow cytometry on a PBMC aliquot from every donor. Unmatched junction bases come to 11, with V trimmed by 6 bases and J by 7 bases. The CDR3 contains 15 residues, cysteine and phenylalanine counted. The DNA shown is the 45-base CDR3, in frame from base 1. In the germline V gene (reference sequence), CDR1 corresponds to MNHEY and CDR2 to SMNVEV. This clonotype was detected only a few times. Its recognized antigen is unknown. Base qualities were left out, and no much larger clone turns up one base away.

The receptor library was made with 5' RACE. The sample was run on an Illumina HiSeq 2500. A second 7 to 11 cycle PCR used a sample-barcoded 5' primer and a J-beta primer mix. A template-switch 5' adaptor carrying 12 random nucleotides introduced a unique molecular identifier onto each TCR beta cDNA molecule. Each sample yielded at least 3 million CDR3-containing paired-end reads. First-strand cDNA was synthesized from all RNA with the Mint cDNA synthesis kit, primed by a TRBC-specific oligonucleotide. Following uracil-DNA glycosylase treatment, all cDNA underwent a first 18-cycle PCR with the universal primers M1SS and BC2_uni_R. The study's own analysis went as follows. Each sample was normalized by randomly selecting 1 million high-quality reads, each carrying a distinct molecular identifier. Reads sharing molecular identifiers were discarded rather than binned into consensus sequences. MiTCR, with a Q25 quality threshold and the strictest error-elimination algorithm, was used for CDR3 identification, clonotype clustering and error correction. A nonparametric unseen species model with Euler transformation was used to estimate a lower bound on total TCR beta diversity. TCRdb cleaned the public reads at Q25 with fastp, built clones with MiXCR and kept in-frame beta chains. Each entry merges the rows of one CDR3 protein and shows their most common DNA and genes. The V and J calls shown here were made by TCRdb, not taken from the authors' results. This sample is represented by some 800,000 distinct CDR3 sequences; more than 40% of them were singletons. Of the sample, roughly 18% is held by the ten largest clones.

The clonotype originates from a man in his fifties or sixties in good health. In this chain, TRBV27 is recombined with TRBJ1-4, with 7 junctional bases fitting TRBD1. Source material: blood. The DNA reads as follows: TGTGCCAGCAGAACATACAGGGGAAGGGGTGAAAAACTGTTTTTT. It encodes CASRTYRGRGEKLFF.